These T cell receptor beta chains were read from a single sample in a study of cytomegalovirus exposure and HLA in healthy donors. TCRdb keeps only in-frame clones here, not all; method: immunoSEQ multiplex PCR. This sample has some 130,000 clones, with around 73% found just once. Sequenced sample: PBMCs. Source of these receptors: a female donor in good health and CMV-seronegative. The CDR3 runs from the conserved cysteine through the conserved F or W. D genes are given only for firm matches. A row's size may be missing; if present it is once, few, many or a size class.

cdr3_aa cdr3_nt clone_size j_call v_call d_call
CASLGQGADGYTF TGTGCCAGCCTCGGACAGGGGGCGGATGGCTACACCTTC . TRBJ1-2 TRBV18 TRBD1
CASSPGTDEAFF TGTGCCAGCAGCCCCGGGACAGATGAAGCTTTCTTT . TRBJ1-1 TRBV7-9 TRBD1
CASSLSRQGVYYGYTF TGTGCCAGCAGCTTATCCCGACAGGGGGTGTACTATGGCTACACCTTC few TRBJ1-2 TRBV11-2 TRBD1
CASSGGTSIYNEQFF TGCGCCAGCAGCGGCGGGACTAGCATCTACAATGAGCAGTTCTTC . TRBJ2-1 TRBV5-1 TRBD2
CASSDWTGKNQPQHF TGTGCCAGCAGTGACTGGACCGGGAAGAATCAGCCCCAGCATTTT . TRBJ1-5 TRBV6-1 .
CASSPLEGLPYEQYF TGTGCCAGCTCACCACTCGAGGGACTCCCCTACGAGCAGTACTTC . TRBJ2-7 TRBV18 .
CASSPQGSPDDEKLFF TGTGCCAGCTCACCCCAGGGTAGCCCGGACGATGAAAAACTGTTTTTT . TRBJ1-4 TRBV18 .
CASSAQDRGQLSEQFF TGTGCCAGCAGCGCCCAGGACAGGGGGCAGTTAAGTGAGCAGTTCTTC . TRBJ2-1 TRBV7-2 TRBD1
CATSGGLTYEQYF TGTGCCACCAGCGGCGGGTTAACCTACGAGCAGTACTTC . TRBJ2-7 TRBV15 .
CAWSVRGNSPLHF TGTGCCTGGAGTGTACGGGGTAATTCACCCCTCCACTTT few TRBJ1-6 TRBV30 .
CASRVSGRGEQHF TGTGCCAGCAGGGTTAGCGGGAGAGGCGAGCAGCACTTC few TRBJ2-7 TRBV6-1 TRBD2
CAGQTDSNQPQHF TGTGCCGGACAGACCGATAGCAATCAGCCCCAGCATTTT . TRBJ1-5 TRBV6-1 .
CASSLGTQYTGELFF TGCGCCAGCAGCTTGGGGACTCAATACACCGGGGAGCTGTTTTTT . TRBJ2-2 TRBV5-1 .
CTSSFRDRAPSYEQYF TGTACCAGCAGTTTTCGGGACAGGGCCCCCTCTTACGAGCAGTACTTC . TRBJ2-7 TRBV6-5 TRBD1
CASRPREFNSPLHF TGTGCCAGCAGACCCAGGGAATTTAATTCACCCCTCCACTTT few TRBJ1-6 TRBV14 .
CASSPKYQREREQYF TGTGCCAGCAGCCCGAAATACCAGCGGGAGCGCGAGCAGTACTTC . TRBJ2-7 TRBV7-9 TRBD2